A selection of T cell receptor beta chains follows, all from one sample in a study of identical twins. TCRdb analysed the 5' RACE reads with MiXCR anew, one entry per CDR3 protein. Of 420,000 or so distinct CDR3 sequences detected, less than 20% appear once; the ten largest clones hold roughly 12%. Sequencing used naive T cells sorted from blood. These receptors were obtained from a man in his fifties or sixties in good health. Each CDR3 is given with its conserved first and last residue. A D gene is named only where the DNA matches it firmly. The size field is filled for only some rows; it gives once, few, many or a size class.

clone_size | j_call | v_call | d_call | cdr3_aa | cdr3_nt
. | TRBJ2-3 | TRBV24-1 | . | CATSADSTDTQYF | TGTGCCACCAGCGCCGACTCCACAGATACGCAGTATTTT
. | TRBJ2-1 | TRBV7-9 | . | CASSLVGRYNEQFF | TGTGCCAGCAGCTTAGTCGGCCGCTACAATGAGCAGTTCTTC
. | TRBJ1-6 | TRBV10-3 | . | CAIRGTGDNSPLHF | TGTGCCATTAGGGGGACGGGGGATAATTCACCCCTCCACTTT
few | TRBJ1-3 | TRBV29-1 | . | CGHSGQATGNTIYF | TGCGGGCATAGCGGGCAGGCTACTGGAAACACCATATATTTT
once | TRBJ1-6 | TRBV27 | TRBD1 | CASSFDRGSGSPLHF | TGTGCCAGCAGTTTCGACAGGGGTTCGGGCTCACCCCTCCACTTT
few | TRBJ2-7 | TRBV12-3/TRBV12-4 | . | CASSPTGLSSYEQYF | TGTGCCAGCAGTCCGACCGGGCTTAGCTCCTACGAGCAGTACTTC
few | TRBJ1-5 | TRBV20-1 | . | CSARGPSNQPQHF | TGCAGTGCTAGGGGACCTAGCAATCAGCCCCAGCATTTT
few | TRBJ2-5 | TRBV5-5 | TRBD1 | CASSTGQGLRGTQYF | TGTGCCAGCAGCACCGGACAGGGGCTAAGAGGGACCCAGTACTTC
. | TRBJ1-6 | TRBV20-1 | TRBD1 | CSARDSTGQNSPLHF | TGCAGTGCTAGAGATTCGACAGGGCAAAATTCACCCCTCCACTTT
many | TRBJ1-1 | TRBV20-1 | TRBD1 | CSAEGGTGGIEAFF | TGCAGTGCTGAGGGTGGGACAGGGGGCATTGAAGCTTTCTTT
few | TRBJ1-1 | TRBV6-1 | TRBD1 | CASKKDRGGPNTEAFF | TGTGCCAGCAAAAAGGACAGGGGAGGCCCTAACACTGAAGCTTTCTTT
. | TRBJ1-1 | TRBV3-1 | . | CASSQGGLTEAFF | TGTGCCAGCAGCCAAGGCGGGTTGACTGAAGCTTTCTTT
few | TRBJ2-7 | TRBV6-5 | TRBD2 | CASRPPGGEQYF | TGTGCCAGCAGACCCCCGGGGGGGGAGCAGTACTTC
. | TRBJ2-5 | TRBV20-1 | TRBD2 | CSVSSGIQETQYF | TGCAGTGTGTCTAGCGGAATTCAAGAGACCCAGTACTTC
few | TRBJ2-2 | TRBV10-3 | . | CAISGTEGTGELFF | TGTGCCATCAGTGGGACGGAGGGGACCGGGGAGCTGTTTTTT
. | TRBJ2-1 | TRBV3-1 | . | CASSQGLWEQFF | TGTGCCAGCAGCCAGGGACTTTGGGAGCAGTTCTTC
. | TRBJ1-1 | TRBV10-3 | TRBD1 | CAIAGQGTNTEAFF | TGTGCCATCGCTGGACAGGGGACTAACACTGAAGCTTTCTTT
once | TRBJ2-7 | TRBV4-1 | . | CASSQDSGRAYEQCF | TGCGCCAGCAGCCAAGATTCGGGCAGGGCCTACGAGCAGTGCTTC
. | TRBJ1-1 | TRBV5-1 | . | CASSAGVANTEAFF | TGCGCCAGCAGCGCAGGGGTCGCGAACACTGAAGCTTTCTTT
. | TRBJ2-7 | TRBV28 | TRBD2 | CASSLSASGRRGEQYF | TGTGCCAGCAGTTTATCAGCTAGCGGGAGGAGGGGAGAGCAGTACTTC
. | TRBJ2-1 | TRBV5-1 | TRBD2 | CASSPTSGRESYNEQFF | TGCGCCAGCAGCCCGACTAGCGGGAGGGAGTCCTACAATGAGCAGTTCTTC
. | TRBJ1-2 | TRBV6-6 | . | CASSYREGYTF | TGTGCCAGCAGTTACAGGGAAGGCTACACCTTC
many | TRBJ1-3 | TRBV20-1 | . | CSASYGPSGNTIYF | TGCAGTGCCTCATACGGACCCTCTGGAAACACCATATATTTT
. | TRBJ2-4 | TRBV5-1 | TRBD2 | CASSMTSGKNIQYF | TGCGCCAGCAGCATGACTAGCGGAAAAAACATTCAGTACTTC
. | TRBJ2-3 | TRBV5-1 | . | CASSLGTIASTDTQYF | TGCGCCAGCAGCTTGGGGACGATCGCTTCCACAGATACGCAGTATTTT
many | TRBJ2-7 | TRBV5-5 | TRBD1 | CASSLFVLGTVDEQYF | TGTGCCAGCAGCTTGTTCGTTCTGGGGACAGTCGACGAGCAGTACTTC
. | TRBJ1-1 | TRBV4-3 | . | CASSQDLGENTEAFF | TGCGCCAGCAGCCAAGATTTGGGGGAGAACACTGAAGCTTTCTTT
. | TRBJ2-3 | TRBV7-3 | . | CASSLLGVNTQYF | TGTGCCAGCAGCTTATTAGGAGTTAATACGCAGTATTTT
few | TRBJ2-2 | TRBV9 | TRBD2 | CASSGPSGRGGEGELFF | TGTGCCAGCAGCGGTCCCAGCGGGAGGGGAGGTGAGGGGGAGCTGTTTTTT
few | TRBJ1-5 | TRBV7-8 | . | CASSPEGTFGNQPQHF | TGTGCCAGCAGCCCAGAGGGGACCTTTGGCAATCAGCCCCAGCATTTT
few | TRBJ2-4 | TRBV6-2/TRBV6-3 | TRBD1 | CASSQDRGWTKNIQYF | TGTGCCAGCAGTCAGGACAGGGGGTGGACCAAAAACATTCAGTACTTC
few | TRBJ2-2 | TRBV5-1 | . | CASSLSPGTTGELFF | TGCGCCAGCAGCTTGAGTCCGGGGACCACCGGGGAGCTGTTTTTT
few | TRBJ2-5 | TRBV5-1 | . | CASRGSETQYF | TGCGCCAGCAGGGGTAGCGAGACCCAGTACTTC
few | TRBJ2-5 | TRBV6-2/TRBV6-3 | . | CASRSRPNQETQYF | TGTGCCAGCAGGTCAAGGCCCAATCAAGAGACCCAGTACTTC
few | TRBJ2-2 | TRBV28 | . | CASSLMTDVGELFF | TGTGCCAGCAGTTTAATGACGGACGTGGGGGAGCTGTTTTTT
. | TRBJ2-7 | TRBV10-3 | TRBD1 | CAISESAGTGSDEQYF | TGTGCCATCAGTGAGTCCGCCGGGACAGGGAGTGACGAGCAGTACTTC
few | TRBJ1-4 | TRBV5-1 | TRBD1 | CASSLLGTANEKLFF | TGCGCCAGCAGCTTACTAGGGACAGCAAATGAAAAACTGTTTTTT
few | TRBJ1-4 | TRBV7-2 | . | CASSSGGGGREKLFF | TGTGCCAGCAGCTCCGGTGGGGGTGGTCGGGAAAAACTGTTTTTT
. | TRBJ2-3 | TRBV18 | . | CASSPILQGTDTQYF | TGTGCCAGCTCACCAATTCTCCAGGGCACAGATACGCAGTATTTT
. | TRBJ1-1 | TRBV20-1 | . | CSARYQGMNTEAFF | TGCAGTGCTAGGTACCAGGGGATGAACACTGAAGCTTTCTTT
. | TRBJ1-4 | TRBV18 | TRBD1 | CASSPDRRNEKLFF | TGTGCCAGCTCACCGGACAGGCGTAATGAAAAACTGTTTTTT
. | TRBJ1-4 | TRBV12-3/TRBV12-4 | . | CASSPLGARGEKLFF | TGTGCCAGCAGCCCGTTAGGGGCTCGGGGTGAAAAACTGTTTTTT
many | TRBJ1-6 | TRBV28 | TRBD1 | CASRGQRIRNSPLHF | TGTGCCAGCAGGGGACAGAGGATACGGAATTCACCCCTCCACTTT
few | TRBJ2-2 | TRBV12-3/TRBV12-4 | TRBD2 | CASSEHSGTPGELFF | TGTGCCAGCAGTGAGCATAGCGGGACTCCCGGGGAGCTGTTTTTT
. | TRBJ2-5 | TRBV5-1 | TRBD1 | CASSLAVRDSQETQYF | TGCGCCAGCAGCTTGGCCGTTCGGGACAGTCAAGAGACCCAGTACTTC
. | TRBJ2-5 | TRBV27 | TRBD1 | CASSLTYRGQETQYF | TGTGCCAGCAGTTTAACCTACAGGGGGCAAGAGACCCAGTACTTC
. | TRBJ1-1 | TRBV5-1 | TRBD1 | CASSIRTGGADTEAFF | TGCGCCAGCAGCATTCGGACAGGGGGCGCGGACACTGAAGCTTTCTTT